The T cell receptor (beta chain) under discussion was sequenced for a study of blood T cell repertoires in COVID-19. Study-wide context: From T cells, B-cell-depleted T cells, or PBMCs came the material, which was cDNA or gDNA.

CDR3 length equals 15 residues. The germline V gene has CDR1 SGHRS and CDR2 YFSETQ. With 0 bases clipped from V and 8 bases from J, the junction kept 9 bases outside the gene matches. The cohort comprised adults aged about 18 to 100 years residing in 20 to 25 US areas. Cohort assignment relied on participant-reported clinical history. Here immunoSEQ multiplex PCR was the method, and the copy in TCRdb shows in-frame clones only, minus some. The sample holds 140,000 to 150,000 clones, roughly 84% seen once. The sequence was obtained from a woman between 50 and 59 years old who had been exposed to COVID-19. Sequenced sample: PBMCs or T cells enriched from blood (not recorded which). The chain couples TRBV5-1 to TRBJ1-1; 8 nucleotides agree with TRBD1. CDR3 bases: TGCGCCAGCAGCTTGGATCTACAGGGGGTGGGAGAAGCTTTCTTT. Its translation is CASSLDLQGVGEAFF.